The T cell receptor beta chain described here comes from a study of CD8 T cells in Susac syndrome. Study at large: Patients with Susac syndrome were therapy-naive, on corticosteroids, or on intravenous immunoglobulin alone at the time that blood was drawn.

Sequencing targeted TCR beta in blood CD8+ and CD4+ T cells. As judged by recently defined diagnostic criteria, patients with Susac syndrome had definite or probable disease. Reverse transcription used about 0.5 to 1 ug RNA and random hexamers. TCRdb re-called the immunoSEQ multiplex PCR reads through MiXCR, storing one row per CDR3 protein. Of around 130,000 distinct CDR3 sequences listed, roughly 94% are singletons. Sequencing input: CD8+ T cells from PBMCs. The receptor comes from a human donor with Susac syndrome.

The CDR3 sequence is CASSPSGGASEQYF. As DNA, the CDR3 is TGTGCCAGTAGTCCTAGCGGGGGGGCTTCCGAGCAGTACTTC. The chain recombines TRBV19 with TRBJ2-7, with 12 bases aligning to TRBD2. Looked up from germline, CDR1 is LNHDA and CDR2 is SQIVND (reference sequence). Unmatched junction bases numbered 5, after V lost 5 bases and J lost 6 bases. The CDR3 spans 14 residues.